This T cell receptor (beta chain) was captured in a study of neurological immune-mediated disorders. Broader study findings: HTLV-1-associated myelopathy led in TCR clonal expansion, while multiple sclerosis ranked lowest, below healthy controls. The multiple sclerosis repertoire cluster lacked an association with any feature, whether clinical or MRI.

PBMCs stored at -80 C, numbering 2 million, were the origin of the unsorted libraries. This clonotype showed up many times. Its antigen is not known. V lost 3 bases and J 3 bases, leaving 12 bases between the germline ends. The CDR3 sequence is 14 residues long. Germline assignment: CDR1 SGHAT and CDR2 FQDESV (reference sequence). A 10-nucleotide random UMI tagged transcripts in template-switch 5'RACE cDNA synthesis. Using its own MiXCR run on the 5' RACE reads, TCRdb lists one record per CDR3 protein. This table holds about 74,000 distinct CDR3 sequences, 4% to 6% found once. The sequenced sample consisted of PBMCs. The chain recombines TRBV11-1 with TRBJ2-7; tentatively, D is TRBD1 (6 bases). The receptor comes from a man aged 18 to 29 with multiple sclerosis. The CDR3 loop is CASSFLAGVYEQYF. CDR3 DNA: TGTGCCAGCAGCTTCCTGGCAGGGGTCTACGAGCAGTACTTC.